These 18 T cell receptor beta chains came from one sample sequenced in a study of blood T cells in healthy people across ages. A second PCR, run for roughly 6 to 11 cycles, used a sample-barcoded 5' primer plus a J-beta primer mix. Using its own MiXCR run on the 5' RACE reads, TCRdb lists one record per CDR3 protein. The data contain 2 million or so distinct CDR3 sequences, about 49% of them singletons. Material: blood. Source of these receptors: a woman aged 35 to 49 in good health.

The chain has TRBV7-8 and TRBJ1-2; the D is unclear. In germline, CDR1 is SGHVS, CDR2 FQNEAQ. The CDR3 is 17 amino acids. V lost 5 bases to trimming and J lost 4 bases, with 23 bases between them. CDR3 sequence reads: CASSLEARGAWIYGYTF. For the CDR3, the DNA is TGTGCCAGCAGCCTGGAAGCGCGGGGTGCGTGGATCTATGGCTACACCTTC.

The rearrangement joins TRBV7-9 to TRBJ2-1; D ambiguous. The V end lost 5 bases, the J end lost 10 bases, and 21 bases lay between the germline ends. The germline CDR1 and CDR2 sequences are SEHNR and FQNEAQ (reference sequence). CDR3 size: 15 residues. The chain's CDR3 is CASSPGLGSIYEQFF. The CDR3 DNA is TGTGCCAGCAGCCCAGGCCTCGGGTCTATCTACGAGCAGTTCTTC. The whole variable domain, remainder taken from reference TRBV7-9 and TRBJ2-1, is DTGVSQNPRHKITKRGQNVTFRCDPISEHNRLYWYRQTLGQGPEFLTYFQNEAQLEKSRLLSDRFSAERPKGSFSTLEIQRTEQGDSAMYLCASSPGLGSIYEQFFGPGTRLTVL.

J is TRBJ2-3 and V is TRBV7-2, with unresolved D. The CDR3 runs 16 residues. V was cut by 3 bases and J by 0 bases, with 13 bases left in between. From germline, CDR1 is SGHTA and CDR2 FQGNSA. The CDR3 DNA reads TGTGCCAGCAGCTTTTCTATCGCGTCTAGCACAGATACGCAGTATTTT. Translation gives CASSFSIASSTDTQYF.

The chain joins TRBV11-2 to TRBJ2-3, with D possibly being TRBD2 (5 bases). CDR3 length: 16 residues. Per germline, CDR1 SGHAT and CDR2 FQNNGV. V was clipped by 4 bases and J by 1 base, with 15 bases between them. In nucleotides, the CDR3 is TGTGCCAGCAGCTCCTTCAGTCGGGAAGGCACAGATACGCAGTATTTT. Protein: CASSSFSREGTDTQYF.

The chain uses TRBV20-1 and TRBJ2-5, with D tentatively TRBD1 (5 bases). From germline, CDR1 is DFQATT and CDR2 SNEGSKA (reference sequence). The CDR3 sequence is 14 residues long. V lost 1 base, J lost 2 bases, and 11 bases lay in between. DNA of the CDR3: TGCAGTGCTAGAGTTCACACAGGTCAAGAGACCCAGTACTTC. It is translated as CSARVHTGQETQYF.

This rearrangement joins TRBV6-2 or TRBV6-3 to TRBJ2-1, with 10 bases identical to TRBD2. J lost 10 bases, V lost 0 bases, and 9 bases had no gene match. Germline V CDR1 and CDR2: MNHEY, SVGEGT. The CDR3 runs to 16 residues. The CDR3 sequence is CASSYSGTSVRGEQFF. CDR3 nucleotides: TGTGCCAGCAGTTACTCCGGGACTAGCGTCCGCGGAGAGCAGTTCTTC.

This clonotype was counted many times. The genes are TRBV27 and TRBJ2-7, with 8 nucleotides matching TRBD1. CDR1 is MNHEY and CDR2 is SMNVEV in the germline V gene (reference sequence). The V segment lost 0 bases and the J segment 12 bases; nucleotides outside the gene matches: 7. CDR3 length: 13 amino acids. The CDR3: CASSLSSGDRRYF. CDR3 sequence (DNA): TGTGCCAGCAGTTTATCATCGGGGGACAGGAGGTACTTC.

This clonotype was seen ten or more times. This chain uses TRBV7-9 with TRBJ2-5; possible D gene TRBD2, 5 bases. V was cut by 1 base and J by 5 bases, with 8 bases left in between. The CDR3 covers 13 residues. Germline-derived CDR1 and CDR2 are SEHNR and FQNEAQ (reference sequence). The CDR3 nucleotides read TGTGCCAGCAGCTTAGTAGCGAGGGAGACCCAGTACTTC. Protein: CASSLVARETQYF. The whole variable domain, filled in from reference TRBV7-9 and TRBJ2-5, reads DTGVSQNPRHKITKRGQNVTFRCDPISEHNRLYWYRQTLGQGPEFLTYFQNEAQLEKSRLLSDRFSAERPKGSFSTLEIQRTEQGDSAMYLCASSLVARETQYFGPGTRLLVL.

The chain carries TRBV20-1 and TRBJ2-5, with D possibly matching TRBD1 (6 bases). The CDR3 has 14 residues. With 5 bases removed from V and 0 bases from J, the gap between germline ends came to 13 bases. Germline CDR1 DFQATT, CDR2 SNEGSKA (reference sequence). The CDR3 coding sequence is TGCAGTGCTCGGACAGTAACCAACCAAGAGACCCAGTACTTC. Its protein is CSARTVTNQETQYF.

The rearrangement uses TRBV14 and TRBJ2-1; 8 bases agree with TRBD2. V lost 2 bases to trimming and J lost 9 bases; unmatched junction nucleotides: 6. From germline, CDR1 is SGHDN and CDR2 FVKESK. The CDR3 covers 14 residues. The CDR3 DNA follows: TGTGCCAGCAGCCAAACGGGGGGGGTTGGTGAGCAGTTCTTC. Its protein product is CASSQTGGVGEQFF.

The rearrangement joins TRBV12-3 or TRBV12-4 to TRBJ1-4; 8 nucleotides agree with TRBD1. Trimming at V came to 6 bases and at J to 0 bases, leaving 3 bases not matched to a gene. The CDR3 contains 15 residues. CDR3 nucleotide sequence: TGTGCCAGCAGCTTACAGGGGGCAACTAATGAAAAACTGTTTTTT. Translation: CASSLQGATNEKLFF.

There are a few counts of this clonotype. The rearrangement links TRBV5-1 to TRBJ2-5; the match to TRBD2 covers 7 bases. CDR1 and CDR2 (germline): SGHRS, YFSETQ. Trimming at V came to 4 bases and at J to 4 bases, leaving 4 bases not matched to a gene. This CDR3 has 13 amino acids. CDR3 nucleotide sequence: TGCGCCAGCAGCGTTGGGACTACAGAGACCCAGTACTTC. This sequence encodes CASSVGTTETQYF.

With respect to this clonotype: A much larger clone lies one base from this, so it may be a read error. This sequence joins TRBV7-9 and TRBJ2-1; D ambiguous. CDR3 length: 13 residues. Trimming pared 1 base from V and 5 bases from J, leaving 6 bases between. From germline, CDR1 is SEHNR and CDR2 FQNEAQ (reference sequence). The CDR3 nucleotides are TGTGCCAGCAGCTTAGTACAGCACAATGAGCAGTTCTTC. It yields the protein CASSLVQHNEQFF.

This chain uses TRBV7-2 with TRBJ2-7; 13 bases line up with TRBD2. The J call may not be correct, given that the DNA end is closer to TRBJ2-5. Germline V gene data show CDR1 as SGHTA and CDR2 as FQGNSA. The CDR3 length is 17 residues. The CDR3 region is CASSLGLAGGFGETQYF. Written as DNA, the CDR3 is TGTGCCAGCAGCTTAGGACTAGCGGGGGGTTTCGGGGAGACCCAGTACTTC.

The chain recombines TRBV12-3 or TRBV12-4 with TRBJ2-1, with 9 bases identical to TRBD1. The CDR3 covers 14 residues. The junction had 7 bases not matched to a gene; V was cut back by 5 bases and J by 8 bases. CDR3 DNA: TGTGCCAGCAGTGCACAGGGGGCCATCGATGAGCAGTTCTTC. This sequence encodes CASSAQGAIDEQFF.

V gene TRBV12-3 or TRBV12-4 combines with J gene TRBJ2-1; TRBD1 matches 8 bases. This CDR3 has 13 amino acids. V shed 3 bases and J 7 bases; nucleotides not matched to a gene: 2. CDR3 region: CASSFRDRNEQFF. CDR3 DNA: TGTGCCAGCAGTTTTAGGGACAGGAATGAGCAGTTCTTC.

This chain uses TRBV5-6 with TRBJ2-3; possibly TRBD1 for D (7 bases). The V end was cut by 4 bases, the J end by 1 base, with 19 bases between. This CDR3 has 17 amino acids. Germline V lookup: CDR1 SGHDT, CDR2 YYEEEE. CDR3 in amino acids: CASSTDRRGPRTDTQYF. The CDR3 bases are TGTGCCAGCAGCACGGACAGGAGGGGACCCCGCACAGATACGCAGTATTTT.

The sample holds one count of this clonotype. The V call is TRBV6-5, the J call TRBJ1-6; a possible D gene is TRBD1 (5 bases). V shed 6 bases and J shed 2 bases, with 11 bases lying between them. Germline CDR1 is MNHEY and CDR2 is SVGAGI. The CDR3 totals 15 residues. CDR3 DNA sequence: TGTGCCAGCAGACGGGACGGAACCTATAATTCACCCCTCCACTTT. It is translated as CASRRDGTYNSPLHF.